A single sample gave rise to the 30 T cell receptor beta chains below, sequenced in a study of patients and donors after allogeneic stem cell transplantation. Using its own MiXCR run on the RT-PCR reads, TCRdb lists one record per CDR3 protein. The sample yields about 200,000 distinct CDR3 sequences, 38% seen once. The specimen was blood, either unsorted or a sorted T cell fraction (not recorded which). Every receptor here comes from a human donor who was either an allogeneic HSCT recipient or a stem cell or donor lymphocyte infusion donor (not recorded which). It is not recorded whose cells these are; they may come from a transplant donor.

The gene calls are TRBV10-3 and TRBJ2-7; possible D gene TRBD1, 6 bases. Between the trimmed V and J ends, which lost 2 bases and 2 bases, there was a span of 19 bases. Germline V gives CDR1 ENHRY, CDR2 SYGVKD. The CDR3 totals 17 residues. CDR3 nucleotide sequence: TGTGCCATCAGTGAGGCTTCTACAGGGCTCCTGGCCTACGAGCAGTACTTC. Its protein product is CAISEASTGLLAYEQYF.

This clonotype appeared a few times. This chain connects TRBV28 to TRBJ2-5, with D possibly being TRBD1 (7 bases). The CDR3 is 18 residues long. Germline loops: CDR1 MDHEN, CDR2 SYDVKM. The V and J ends lost 3 bases and 5 bases respectively, with 25 bases between them. This CDR3 reads CASSLKPTQSTGRETQYF. CDR3 nucleotide sequence: TGTGCCAGCAGTTTGAAGCCCACCCAATCGACAGGGAGGGAGACCCAGTACTTC. The full variable domain, completed using reference TRBV28 and TRBJ2-5, is DVKVTQSSRYLVKRTGEKVFLECVQDMDHENMFWYRQDPGLGLRLIYFSYDVKMKEKGDIPEGYSVSREKKERFSLILESASTNQTSMYLCASSLKPTQSTGRETQYFGPGTRLLVL.

Only one count was recorded for this clonotype. The V and J genes are TRBV7-2 and TRBJ2-1; D not certain. The CDR3 runs to 14 residues. V lost 3 bases and J lost 1, with 7 bases in between. The germline V gene has CDR1 SGHTA and CDR2 FQGNSA. In DNA form, the CDR3 reads TGTGCCAGCAGCTTTGGACCGTCCTACAATGAGCAGTTCTTC. Translated, it gives CASSFGPSYNEQFF.

Points on this clonotype: A junction boundary mismatches the germline segment, possibly from a read error. The chain is built from TRBV12-3 or TRBV12-4 and TRBJ1-1; D ambiguous. The CDR3 consists of 10 residues. The CDR3 spells CATRPWTVQF. The CDR3 DNA reads as TGTGCCACCAGACCCTGGACGGTCCAATTT.

V usage is TRBV15 and J usage is TRBJ2-1; D possibly corresponds to TRBD2 (5 bases). The V and J ends lost 0 bases and 8 bases respectively, with 8 bases between them. This CDR3 spans 13 amino acids. Germline CDR1 reads LNHNV; CDR2 reads YYDKDF (reference sequence). CDR3 DNA: TGTGCCACCAGCAGAGATCGGCGGGATGAGCAGTTCTTC. It specifies CATSRDRRDEQFF. Full variable domain (missing parts from reference TRBV15 and TRBJ2-1): DAMVIQNPRYQVTQFGKPVTLSCSQTLNHNVMYWYQQKSSQAPKLLFHYYDKDFNNEADTPDNFQSRRPNTSFCFLDIRSPGLGDTAMYLCATSRDRRDEQFFGPGTRLTVL.

A few counts support this clonotype. The CDR3 nucleotides read TGCGCCAGCAGCCGGAGTAGGGATCGGGATGAAAAACTGTTTTTT. Translation gives CASSRSRDRDEKLFF. This chain links TRBV5-1 with TRBJ1-4, with no clear D. CDR3 length: 15 amino acids. V dropped 4 bases and J dropped 6 bases, with 16 bases sitting between them. Germline CDR1 and CDR2: SGHRS and YFSETQ.

The chain combines TRBV10-3 with TRBJ1-3; the D gene is possibly TRBD1 (5 bases). Germline V lookup: CDR1 ENHRY, CDR2 SYGVKD. The CDR3 totals 20 residues. V was pared by 6 bases and J by 0 bases, with 27 bases between. The CDR3 bases are TGTGCCATCAGCCCGGAGATAGGACGGAAGGGGTTCAACTCTGGAAACACCATATATTTT. Encoded protein: CAISPEIGRKGFNSGNTIYF.

The chain couples TRBV20-1 to TRBJ2-3; 7 bases align to TRBD2. The CDR3 has 15 amino acids. Trimming removed 8 bases from V and 2 bases from J; junction bases left unmatched: 13. In germline, CDR1 is DFQATT, CDR2 SNEGSKA (reference sequence). CDR3 DNA sequence: TGCAGTTCTGGGAGCGGGGCGACTGCCACAGATACGCAGTATTTT. The encoded protein is CSSGSGATATDTQYF.

CDR3 DNA: TGTGCCAGCAGCTTAGCTGGCGGCACTGAGCAGTTCTTC. Residues: CASSLAGGTEQFF. This chain joins TRBV11-2 and TRBJ2-1; unclear D gene. Trimming removed 1 base at V and 9 bases at J, with 10 bases between. The CDR3 is 13 amino acids. Looked up from germline, CDR1 is SGHAT and CDR2 is FQNNGV.

This clonotype was observed a single time. The junction does not match germline at one end; this may be a read error. The rearrangement links TRBV14 to TRBJ2-2; 7 bases are a match to TRBD1. Per germline, CDR1 SGHDN and CDR2 FVKESK. The CDR3 contains 14 residues. In DNA, the CDR3 is TGTGCCAGCAGCCTCCAGGGGGACACCGGGGAGCTGTTTTTC. Its translation is CASSLQGDTGELFF. The entire variable domain, with the rest obtained from reference TRBV14 and TRBJ2-2, is as follows: EAGVTQFPSHSVIEKGQTVTLRCDPISGHDNLYWYRRVMGKEIKFLLHFVKESKQDESGMPNNRFLAERTGGTYSTLKVQPAELEDSGVYFCASSLQGDTGELFFGEGSRLTVL.

This clonotype occurred a few times. In DNA, the CDR3 is TGTGCCAGCAGGATTGGGGAGACCCAGTACTTC. Its translation: CASRIGETQYF. This chain uses TRBV6-6 with TRBJ2-5; D uncertain. V lost 6 bases to trimming and J lost 5 bases, with 7 bases between them. The CDR3 contains 11 residues. CDR1 MNHNY and CDR2 SVGAGI come from the germline V gene (reference sequence).

This clonotype was recorded at least ten times. The junction departs from the called germline gene at one end, perhaps through a read error. CDR3 sequence: CASSSDRDTEAFF. CDR3 nucleotide sequence: TGTGCCAGCAGCTCTGACAGGGACACTGAAGCTTTCTTT. The V gene is TRBV5-1, the J gene TRBJ1-1; 7 bases fit TRBD1. The CDR3 covers 13 residues. Germline CDR1 and CDR2: SGHRS and YFSETQ.

This clonotype was counted only a few times. The CDR3: CASSQALRGPDEKLFF. DNA for the CDR3: TGCGCCAGCAGCCAGGCCCTGAGGGGGCCGGATGAAAAACTGTTTTTT. This chain joins TRBV4-1 and TRBJ1-4, with TRBD1 matching over 7 bases. The CDR3 is made up of 16 amino acids. Per germline, CDR1 MGHRA and CDR2 YSYEKL. The V gene end was trimmed by 3 bases and the J gene end by 6 bases; junction bases not matched to a gene: 10.

This chain joins TRBV12-3 or TRBV12-4 and TRBJ1-5; D perhaps matches TRBD1 (6 bases). V lost 5 bases and J lost 6, with 14 bases in between. This CDR3 region has 14 residues. The CDR3 is CASSLQGKGQPQHF. Written as DNA, the CDR3 is TGTGCCAGCAGTCTCCAGGGGAAGGGTCAGCCCCAGCATTTT.

V gene TRBV9 combines with J gene TRBJ2-5; weak D call: TRBD1 (5 bases). The CDR3 runs 12 residues. The V gene's germline CDR1 is SGDLS and CDR2 YYNGEE. Between the trimmed V and J ends, which lost 5 bases and 3 bases, there was a span of 8 bases. CDR3 nucleotides: TGTGCCAGCAGGGGCAGGGAAGAGACCCAGTACTTC. Translated, it gives CASRGREETQYF.

The sample holds a few counts of this clonotype. The rearrangement uses TRBV6-1 and TRBJ1-5; D may be TRBD1 (5 bases). The V gene's germline CDR1 is MNHNS and CDR2 SASEGT. Trimming cost V 1 base and J 4 bases, with 8 bases left between them. This CDR3 comprises 14 residues. This chain's CDR3 is CASSEGQLNQPQHF. The CDR3 DNA follows: TGTGCCAGCAGTGAAGGACAGCTTAATCAGCCCCAGCATTTT.

This clonotype was counted between two and nine times. The chain recombines TRBV6-5 with TRBJ1-2, with a weak D call TRBD1 (5 bases). CDR1 is MNHEY and CDR2 is SVGAGI in the germline V gene. Trimming removed 10 bases from V and 7 bases from J, with 16 bases in between. The CDR3 is made up of 12 amino acids. CDR3 protein: CAIYGGQSGYTF. The CDR3 DNA sequence: TGTGCCATCTACGGGGGTCAATCTGGCTACACCTTC.

Only a few counts were recorded for this clonotype. The chain joins TRBV7-9 to TRBJ1-1, with D possibly TRBD1 on 5 matching bases. CDR3 length: 15 amino acids. V lost 4 bases and J 4 bases, leaving 16 bases between the germline ends. The germline V gene has CDR1 SEHNR and CDR2 FQNEAQ (reference sequence). The CDR3 nucleotides read TGTGCCAGCAGCTCCTGGGGGGAGAGTGGCACTGAAGCTTTCTTT. It is translated as CASSSWGESGTEAFF.

The chain is built from TRBV28 and TRBJ2-7; TRBD1 matches 8 bases. CDR1 is MDHEN and CDR2 is SYDVKM in the germline V gene. V gave up 5 bases and J gave up 3 bases; unmatched junction bases: 6. CDR3 size: 14 residues. This CDR3 is CASSPTGAGYEQYF. As DNA, the CDR3 is TGTGCCAGCAGTCCGACAGGGGCTGGCTACGAGCAGTACTTC.

The chain has TRBV10-3 and TRBJ1-2; D is unclear. The V gene lost 3 bases and the J gene lost 0 bases, with 11 bases spanning the gap. Germline values: CDR1 ENHRY, CDR2 SYGVKD. The CDR3 sequence is 15 residues long. CDR3 loop: CAISDGHLANYGYTF. DNA for the CDR3: TGTGCCATCAGTGACGGGCACCTAGCTAACTATGGCTACACCTTC.

This clonotype has just a few counts. The rearrangement joins TRBV3-1 to TRBJ1-2; TRBD1 matches at 8 bases. Trimming took 4 bases from V and 3 from J; bases not matched to a gene: 7. The CDR3 is 15 residues long. Germline assignment: CDR1 LGHDT and CDR2 YNNKEL (reference sequence). The chain's CDR3 is CASSLLQGEDYGYTF. The CDR3, as DNA: TGTGCCAGCAGCCTGCTACAGGGGGAGGACTATGGCTACACCTTC.

The rearrangement uses TRBV3-1 and TRBJ2-4; D unresolved. The germline V gene encodes CDR1 LGHDT and CDR2 YNNKEL (reference sequence). V lost 0 bases and J 6 bases, leaving 9 bases between the germline ends. CDR3 length: 14 amino acids. CDR3 residues: CASSQEGYGNIQYF. Written as DNA, the CDR3 is TGTGCCAGCAGCCAAGAGGGGTACGGAAACATTCAGTACTTC.

The table lists this clonotype with a few counts. The chain uses TRBV29-1 and TRBJ1-3; the D is unclear. V lost 6 bases and J 0 bases, leaving 18 bases between the germline ends. Germline CDR1 is SQVTM and CDR2 is ANQGSEA. The CDR3 is 16 amino acids. In DNA form, the CDR3 reads TGCAGCGTAGTCGAGGAGGTCCTCAACTCTGGAAACACCATATATTTT. This translates into CSVVEEVLNSGNTIYF.

This clonotype was seen a single time. The chain is built from TRBV12-3 or TRBV12-4 and TRBJ2-1, with D possibly matching TRBD1 (6 bases). Trimming took off 3 bases at V and 4 bases at J, with 16 bases between the two ends. The CDR3 extends over 16 amino acids. In DNA, the CDR3 is TGTGCCAGCAGTTTTGAATTCTCGGGGACATACAATGAGCAGTTCTTC. Translation gives CASSFEFSGTYNEQFF.

In its sample, this clonotype was seen a few times. This chain connects TRBV27 to TRBJ1-2; 9 bases map to TRBD1. CDR3 size: 15 residues. Germline V gene data show CDR1 as MNHEY and CDR2 as SMNVEV (reference sequence). V dropped 6 bases and J dropped 0; count of bases not matched to a gene: 5. The CDR3 spells CASRDRGLANYGYTF. The CDR3, as DNA: TGTGCCAGCAGGGACAGGGGCCTAGCTAACTATGGCTACACCTTC.

The CDR3, as DNA: TGCAGTGCTGCAAGCAGGGGGAACATTCAGTACTTC. Protein product: CSAASRGNIQYF. J is TRBJ2-4 and V is TRBV20-1; 7 nucleotides agree with TRBD1. CDR1 is DFQATT and CDR2 is SNEGSKA in the germline V gene (reference sequence). The CDR3 contains 12 residues. V lost 5 bases to trimming and J lost 7 bases; unmatched junction nucleotides: 5.

V usage is TRBV29-1 and J usage is TRBJ2-2; 10 bases agree with TRBD2. CDR3 length equals 14 residues. V was pared by 5 bases and J by 8 bases, with 8 bases of the junction left unmatched. CDR1 and CDR2 (germline): SQVTM, ANQGSEA. In DNA form, the CDR3 reads TGCAGCGTTACCGGGACTAGCGTATCGGGGGAGCTGTTTTTT. Amino acid sequence: CSVTGTSVSGELFF.

V gene TRBV5-1 combines with J gene TRBJ2-1, with D possibly being TRBD2 (6 bases). CDR1 is SGHRS and CDR2 is YFSETQ in the germline V gene. The CDR3 loop spans 14 amino acids. V gave up 4 bases and J gave up 7 bases, with 15 bases separating them. This CDR3 is CASSPWGTGNEQFF. The CDR3 DNA reads TGCGCCAGCAGCCCATGGGGGACTGGGAATGAGCAGTTCTTC.

The rearrangement uses TRBV10-3 and TRBJ1-1, with TRBD1 matching 7 bases. The CDR3 loop spans 14 amino acids. Germline V gene sequence: CDR1 ENHRY, CDR2 SYGVKD. V dropped 7 bases and J dropped 0; count of bases not matched to a gene: 5. The CDR3 reads CAIKGQTMNTEAFF. In DNA, the CDR3 is TGTGCCATCAAGGGACAGACCATGAACACTGAAGCTTTCTTT.

The chain recombines TRBV25-1 with TRBJ1-2; D might be TRBD1 (5 bases). V gave up 4 bases and J gave up 3 bases, with 12 bases separating them. CDR3 length: 14 residues. Germline V lookup: CDR1 MGHDK, CDR2 SYGVNS. The DNA of the CDR3 is TGTGCCAGCAGTGTGGGGACTAGGTACTATGGCTACACCTTC. It is translated as CASSVGTRYYGYTF.